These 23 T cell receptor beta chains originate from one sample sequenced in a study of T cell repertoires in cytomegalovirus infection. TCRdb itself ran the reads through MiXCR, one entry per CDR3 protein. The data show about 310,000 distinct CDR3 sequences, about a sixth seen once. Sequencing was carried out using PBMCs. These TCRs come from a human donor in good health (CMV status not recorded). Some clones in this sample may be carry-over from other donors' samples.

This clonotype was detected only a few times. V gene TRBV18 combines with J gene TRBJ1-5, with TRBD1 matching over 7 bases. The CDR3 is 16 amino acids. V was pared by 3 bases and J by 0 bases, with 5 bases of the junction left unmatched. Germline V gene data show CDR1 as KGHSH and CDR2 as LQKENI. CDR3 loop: CASSPLGTVSNQPQHF. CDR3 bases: TGTGCCAGCTCACCCCTCGGGACAGTTAGCAATCAGCCCCAGCATTTT.

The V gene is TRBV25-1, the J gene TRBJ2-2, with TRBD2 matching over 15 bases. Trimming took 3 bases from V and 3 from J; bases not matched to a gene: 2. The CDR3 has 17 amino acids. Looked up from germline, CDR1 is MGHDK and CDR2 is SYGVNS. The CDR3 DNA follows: TGTGCCAGCAGTGACGGACTAGCGGGGGGGGACACCGGGGAGCTGTTTTTT. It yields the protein CASSDGLAGGDTGELFF.

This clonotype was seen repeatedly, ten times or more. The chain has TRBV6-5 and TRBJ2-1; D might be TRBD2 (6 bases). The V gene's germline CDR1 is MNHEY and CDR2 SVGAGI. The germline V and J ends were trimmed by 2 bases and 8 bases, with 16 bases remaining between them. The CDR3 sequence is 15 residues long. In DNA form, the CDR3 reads TGTGCCAGCAGTTACACCGGGACTCCCTGGGATGAGCAGTTCTTC. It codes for CASSYTGTPWDEQFF.

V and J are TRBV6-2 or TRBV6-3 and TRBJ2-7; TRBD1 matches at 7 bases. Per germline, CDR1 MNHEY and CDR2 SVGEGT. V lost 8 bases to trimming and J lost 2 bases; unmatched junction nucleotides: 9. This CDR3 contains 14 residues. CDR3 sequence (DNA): TGTGCCAGCGATGACCGGGACAGAACCTACGAGCAGTACTTC. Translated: CASDDRDRTYEQYF.

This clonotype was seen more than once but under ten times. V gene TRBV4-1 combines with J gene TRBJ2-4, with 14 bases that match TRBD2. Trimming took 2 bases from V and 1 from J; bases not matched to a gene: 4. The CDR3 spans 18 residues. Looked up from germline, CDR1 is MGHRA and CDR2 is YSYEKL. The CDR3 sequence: CASSQPGLAGDAKNIQYF. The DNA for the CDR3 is TGCGCCAGCAGCCAACCGGGACTAGCGGGGGACGCCAAAAACATTCAGTACTTC.

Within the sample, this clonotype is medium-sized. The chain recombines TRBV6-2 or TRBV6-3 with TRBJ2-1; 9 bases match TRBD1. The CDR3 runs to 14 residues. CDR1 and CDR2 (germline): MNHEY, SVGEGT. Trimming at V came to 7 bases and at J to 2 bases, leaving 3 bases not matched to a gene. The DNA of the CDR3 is TGTGCCAGCACCGGACAGGGGACCTACAATGAGCAGTTCTTC. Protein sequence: CASTGQGTYNEQFF.

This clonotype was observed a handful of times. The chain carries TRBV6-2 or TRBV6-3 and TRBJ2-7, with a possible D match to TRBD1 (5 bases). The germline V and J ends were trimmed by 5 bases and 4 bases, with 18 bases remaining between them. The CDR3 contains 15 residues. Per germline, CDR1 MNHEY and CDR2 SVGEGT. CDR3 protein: CASSPWTPRLYEQYF. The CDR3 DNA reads TGTGCCAGCAGTCCTTGGACACCTCGGCTTTACGAGCAGTACTTC.

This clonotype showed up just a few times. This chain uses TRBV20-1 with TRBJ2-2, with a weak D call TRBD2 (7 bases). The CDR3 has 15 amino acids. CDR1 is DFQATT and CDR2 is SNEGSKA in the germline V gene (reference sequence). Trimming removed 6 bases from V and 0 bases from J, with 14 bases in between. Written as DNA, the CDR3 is TGCAGTGCCGAGGGGCGGGGGCCGAACACCGGGGAGCTGTTTTTT. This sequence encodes CSAEGRGPNTGELFF.

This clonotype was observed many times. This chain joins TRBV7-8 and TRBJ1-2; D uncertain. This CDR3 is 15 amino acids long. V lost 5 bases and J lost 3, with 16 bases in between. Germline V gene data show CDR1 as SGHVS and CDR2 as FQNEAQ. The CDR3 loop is CASSLEHRSDYGYTF. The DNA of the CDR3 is TGTGCCAGCAGCCTAGAACACAGATCTGACTATGGCTACACCTTC.

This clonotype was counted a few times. CDR3 sequence: CASSLASGGSWPLHF. The CDR3 bases are TGTGCCAGCAGCTTGGCGTCAGGCGGGAGTTGGCCCCTCCACTTT. V gene TRBV5-4 combines with J gene TRBJ1-6; D not certain. Per germline, CDR1 SGHNT and CDR2 YYREEE (reference sequence). V dropped 0 bases and J dropped 13 bases, with 17 bases sitting between them. The CDR3 covers 15 residues.

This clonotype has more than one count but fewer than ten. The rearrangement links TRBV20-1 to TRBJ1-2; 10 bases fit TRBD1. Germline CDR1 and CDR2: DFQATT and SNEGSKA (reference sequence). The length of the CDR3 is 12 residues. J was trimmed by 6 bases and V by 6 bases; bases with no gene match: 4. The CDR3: CSAPTGGNGYTF. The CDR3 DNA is TGCAGTGCCCCGACAGGGGGCAATGGCTACACCTTC.

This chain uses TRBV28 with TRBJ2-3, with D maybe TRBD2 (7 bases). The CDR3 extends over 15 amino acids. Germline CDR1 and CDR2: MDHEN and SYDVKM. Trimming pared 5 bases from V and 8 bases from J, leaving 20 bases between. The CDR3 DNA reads TGTGCCAGCAGTCCCCCTAGCGGTGAAGGGGGTACGCAGTATTTT. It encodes CASSPPSGEGGTQYF.

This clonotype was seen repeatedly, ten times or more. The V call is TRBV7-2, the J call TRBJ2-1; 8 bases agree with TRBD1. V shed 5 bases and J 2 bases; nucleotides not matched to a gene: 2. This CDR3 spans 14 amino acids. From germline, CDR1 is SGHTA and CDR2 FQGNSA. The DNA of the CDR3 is TGTGCCAGCAGCCCGGACAGGGCCTACAATGAGCAGTTCTTC. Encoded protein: CASSPDRAYNEQFF. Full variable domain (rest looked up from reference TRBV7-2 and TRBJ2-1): GAGVSQSPSNKVTEKGKDVELRCDPISGHTALYWYRQSLGQGLEFLIYFQGNSAPDKSGLPSDRFSAERTGGSVSTLTIQRTQQEDSAVYLCASSPDRAYNEQFFGPGTRLTVL.

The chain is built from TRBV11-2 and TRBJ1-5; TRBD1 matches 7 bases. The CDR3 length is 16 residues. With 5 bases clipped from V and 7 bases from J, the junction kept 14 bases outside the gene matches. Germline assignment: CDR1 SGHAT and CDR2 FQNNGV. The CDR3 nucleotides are TGTGCCAGCAGCCATACGACAGGGCCCCAGGGACAGCCCCAGCATTTT. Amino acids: CASSHTTGPQGQPQHF.

CDR3 protein: CASTYGDWQPQHF. The CDR3 nucleotides are TGTGCCAGCACTTACGGGGATTGGCAGCCCCAGCATTTT. The V and J genes are TRBV2 and TRBJ1-5; D not resolved. Germline V gives CDR1 SNHLY, CDR2 FYNNEI. Trimming took off 7 bases at V and 7 bases at J, with 14 bases between the two ends. The CDR3 totals 13 residues.

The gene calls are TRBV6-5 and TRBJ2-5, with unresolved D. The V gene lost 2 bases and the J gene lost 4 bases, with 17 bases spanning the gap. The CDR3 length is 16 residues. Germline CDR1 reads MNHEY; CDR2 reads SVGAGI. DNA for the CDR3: TGTGCCAGCAGTTACGCTACCAATGCCCAAAGAGAGACCCAGTACTTC. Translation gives CASSYATNAQRETQYF.

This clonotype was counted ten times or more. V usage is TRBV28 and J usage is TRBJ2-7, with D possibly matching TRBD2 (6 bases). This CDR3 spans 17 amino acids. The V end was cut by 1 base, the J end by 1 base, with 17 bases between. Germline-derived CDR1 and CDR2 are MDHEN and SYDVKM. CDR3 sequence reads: CASSLYHLASESYEQYF. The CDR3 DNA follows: TGTGCCAGCAGTTTATATCATCTGGCTAGCGAGTCCTACGAGCAGTACTTC.

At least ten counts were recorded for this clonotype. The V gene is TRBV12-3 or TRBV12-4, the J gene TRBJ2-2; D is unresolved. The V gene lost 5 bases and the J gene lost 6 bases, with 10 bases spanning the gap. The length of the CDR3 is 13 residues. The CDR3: CASSPRTSGELFF. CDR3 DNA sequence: TGTGCCAGCAGTCCAAGGACGTCCGGGGAGCTGTTTTTT.

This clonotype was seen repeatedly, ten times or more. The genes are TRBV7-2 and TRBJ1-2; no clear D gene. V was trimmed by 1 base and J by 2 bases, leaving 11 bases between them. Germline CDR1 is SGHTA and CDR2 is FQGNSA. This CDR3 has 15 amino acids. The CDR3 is CASSLVFSANYGYTF. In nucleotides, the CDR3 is TGTGCCAGCAGCTTAGTATTCTCAGCAAACTATGGCTACACCTTC.

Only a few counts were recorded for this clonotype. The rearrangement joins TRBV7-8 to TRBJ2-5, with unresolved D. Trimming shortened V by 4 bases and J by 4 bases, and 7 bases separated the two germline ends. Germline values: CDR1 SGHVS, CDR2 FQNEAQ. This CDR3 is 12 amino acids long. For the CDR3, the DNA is TGTGCCAGCAGCTCAGTAGTAGAGACCCAGTACTTC. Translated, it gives CASSSVVETQYF.

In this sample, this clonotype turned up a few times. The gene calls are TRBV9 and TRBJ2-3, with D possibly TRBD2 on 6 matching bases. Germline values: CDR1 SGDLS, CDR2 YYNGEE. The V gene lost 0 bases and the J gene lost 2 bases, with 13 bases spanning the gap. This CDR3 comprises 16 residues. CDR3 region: CASSVAGSGYTDTQYF. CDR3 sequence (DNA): TGTGCCAGCAGCGTAGCTGGTAGCGGCTACACAGATACGCAGTATTTT.

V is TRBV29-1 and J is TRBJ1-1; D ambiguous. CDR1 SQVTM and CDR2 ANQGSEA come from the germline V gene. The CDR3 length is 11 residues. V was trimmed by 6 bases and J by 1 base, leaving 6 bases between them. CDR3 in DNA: TGCAGCGTGGCAGAGAACACTGAAGCTTTCTTT. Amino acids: CSVAENTEAFF.

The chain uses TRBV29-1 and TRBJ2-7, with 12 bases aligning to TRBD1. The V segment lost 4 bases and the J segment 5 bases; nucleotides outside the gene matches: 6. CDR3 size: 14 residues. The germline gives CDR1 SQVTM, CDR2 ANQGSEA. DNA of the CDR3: TGCAGCGTTGGCCGGGGACAGGGGGCGAACGAGCAGTACTTC. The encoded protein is CSVGRGQGANEQYF.